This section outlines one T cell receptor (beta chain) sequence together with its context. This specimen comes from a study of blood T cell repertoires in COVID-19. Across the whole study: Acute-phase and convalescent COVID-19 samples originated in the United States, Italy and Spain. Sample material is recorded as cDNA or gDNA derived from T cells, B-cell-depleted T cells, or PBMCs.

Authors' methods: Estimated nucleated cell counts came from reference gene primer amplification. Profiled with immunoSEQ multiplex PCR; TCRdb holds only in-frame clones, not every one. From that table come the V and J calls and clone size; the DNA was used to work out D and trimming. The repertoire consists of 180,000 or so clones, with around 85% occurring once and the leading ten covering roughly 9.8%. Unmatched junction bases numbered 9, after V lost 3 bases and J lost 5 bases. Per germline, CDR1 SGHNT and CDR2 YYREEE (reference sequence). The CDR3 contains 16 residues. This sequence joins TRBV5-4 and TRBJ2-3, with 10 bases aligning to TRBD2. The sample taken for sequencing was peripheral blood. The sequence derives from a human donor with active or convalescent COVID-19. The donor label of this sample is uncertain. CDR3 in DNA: TGTGCCAGCAGCTCTAGGACTAGCGGACTTTTAGATACGCAGTATTTT. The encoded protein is CASSSRTSGLLDTQYF. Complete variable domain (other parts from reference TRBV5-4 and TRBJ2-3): ETGVTQSPTHLIKTRGQQVTLRCSSQSGHNTVSWYQQALGQGPQFIFQYYREEENGRGNFPPRFSGLQFPNYSSELNVNALELDDSALYLCASSSRTSGLLDTQYFGPGTRLTVL.